A selection of T cell receptor beta chains follows, all from one sample in a study of beta chain features in type 1 diabetes. Measured with immunoSEQ multiplex PCR; TCRdb has only the in-frame clones, and not every one. The sample holds 200,000 to 250,000 clones; 25% to 35% are singletons and the top ten take 3% to 4%. The sequenced material came from central memory CD4+ T cells from blood. The source of these receptors is a young man in good health. Each CDR3 is given with its conserved first and last residue. A D gene is named only where the DNA matches it firmly. Some rows have no size entry. The others give once, few or many, or a class for an expanded clone.

CDR3nt	CDR3aa	d_gene	v_gene	abundance	j_gene
TGTGCCAGCAGTAATCCGGGACAATCCAATGAGCAGTTCTTC	CASSNPGQSNEQFF	NA	TRBV6-5	few	TRBJ2-1
TGTGCCAGCAGCCGGGACACTAACACTGAAGCTTTCTTT	CASSRDTNTEAFF	NA	TRBV2	NA	TRBJ1-1
TGTGCCAGCAGCAAACGGCGAGCGGGGGCCGCCTACAATGAGCAGTTCTTC	CASSKRRAGAAYNEQFF	TRBD2	TRBV7-9	NA	TRBJ2-1
TGTGCCAGCAGCCCAGATCGACTAGCGGGAGGCGAGCAGTACTTC	CASSPDRLAGGEQYF	TRBD2	TRBV2	NA	TRBJ2-7
TGTGCCTCGGGGACAGGGAAGTCCCCTGAAGCTTTCTTT	CASGTGKSPEAFF	TRBD1	TRBV30	once	TRBJ1-1
TGTGCCAGCAGCCCAACCTCGGACAGGGGGCCATGGCCTAATGAAAAACTGTTTTTT	CASSPTSDRGPWPNEKLFF	TRBD1	TRBV7-8	once	TRBJ1-4
TGTGCCAGCAGCTTAACAGGCCGGCCTGAAGCTTTCTTT	CASSLTGRPEAFF	NA	TRBV11-2	NA	TRBJ1-1
TGTGCCAGCTCACAAGGGACAGGGCTCTCCTACGAGCAGTACTTC	CASSQGTGLSYEQYF	TRBD1	TRBV18	NA	TRBJ2-7
TGTGCCAGCAGTCAAATCGAGGGAAGGTCCTACAATGAGCAGTTCTTC	CASSQIEGRSYNEQFF	NA	TRBV11-2	few	TRBJ2-1
TGTGCCAGCAGTTTAGGGGGGGCGGGAGTCACAGATACGCAGTATTTT	CASSLGGAGVTDTQYF	NA	TRBV28	NA	TRBJ2-3
TGTGCCAGCTCACCTACTAACCGGGAGGTCCTCAATGAGCAGTTCTTC	CASSPTNREVLNEQFF	TRBD2	TRBV18	NA	TRBJ2-1